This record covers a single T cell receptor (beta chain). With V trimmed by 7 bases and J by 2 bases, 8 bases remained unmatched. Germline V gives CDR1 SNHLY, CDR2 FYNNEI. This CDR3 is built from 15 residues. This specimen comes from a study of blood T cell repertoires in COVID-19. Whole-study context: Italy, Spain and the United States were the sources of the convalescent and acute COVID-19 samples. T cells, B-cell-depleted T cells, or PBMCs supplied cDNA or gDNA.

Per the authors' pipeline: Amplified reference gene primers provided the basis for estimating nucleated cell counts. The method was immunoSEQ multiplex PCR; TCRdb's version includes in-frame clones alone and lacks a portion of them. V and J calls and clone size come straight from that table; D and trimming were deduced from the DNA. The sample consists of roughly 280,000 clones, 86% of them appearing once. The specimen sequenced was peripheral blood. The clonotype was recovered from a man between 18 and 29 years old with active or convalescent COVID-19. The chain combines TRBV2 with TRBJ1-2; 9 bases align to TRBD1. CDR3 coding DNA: TGTGCCAGCAAGAGGGACAGGGTCAAGAACTATGGCTACACCTTC. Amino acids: CASKRDRVKNYGYTF.